This T cell receptor beta chain emerged from a study of blood T cells in healthy people across ages. Study-wide context: In model experiments, template switching was able to capture about one barcoded beta molecule for every two T cells that were present.

Using a J-beta primer mix together with a sample-barcoded 5' primer, a second PCR was run for about 6 to 12 cycles. MiXCR was run by TCRdb on the 5' RACE reads, yielding one entry per CDR3 protein. In the table there are around 1,500,000 distinct CDR3 sequences, about 43% of which are singletons. Sequenced input: blood. The source is a young woman in good health.

CDR3 region: CASSESGQFGEQFF. The CDR3 coding sequence is TGTGCCAGCAGTGAATCCGGACAGTTTGGTGAGCAGTTCTTC. The chain uses TRBV25-1 and TRBJ2-1; D possibly corresponds to TRBD1 (6 bases). The CDR3 totals 14 residues. Germline lookup yields CDR1 MGHDK and CDR2 SYGVNS. The ends were cut back, 1 base at V and 9 bases at J, with 13 bases in the middle.